Listed below are T cell receptor beta chains from one sample, sequenced in a study of blood T cells in healthy people across ages. MiXCR, run by TCRdb on the 5' RACE reads, gives a single entry per CDR3 protein. This table has some 880,000 distinct CDR3 sequences, 35% to 40% appearing once. Sequencing input: blood. The receptor set was obtained from a man aged 18 to 29 in good health. Each CDR3 is given with its conserved first and last residue. Each record gives: clone size, J gene, D gene, V gene, CDR3 protein, CDR3 DNA. The D gene is left open where the match is weak. Not every row has a clone size; where given, it reads once, few, many or a size class.

>once|TRBJ2-1|.|TRBV27
CASTTKLDEQFF
TGTGCCAGCACTACCAAGCTCGATGAGCAGTTCTTC
>.|TRBJ2-5|.|TRBV6-2/TRBV6-3
CASSYSSGEEEQYF
TGTGCCAGCAGTTACTCTTCCGGGGAGGAGGAGCAGTACTTC
>.|TRBJ2-1|TRBD2|TRBV3-1
CASSQPASGGSYNEQFF
TGTGCCAGCAGCCAACCCGCTAGCGGGGGGTCCTACAATGAGCAGTTCTTC
>.|TRBJ2-2|.|TRBV5-5
CASTTGRGNTGELFF
TGTGCCAGCACAACCGGCAGGGGGAACACCGGGGAGCTGTTTTTT
>.|TRBJ1-1|.|TRBV7-9
CASSFQLPTEAFF
TGTGCCAGCAGCTTCCAACTTCCTACTGAAGCTTTCTTT
>few|TRBJ2-5|.|TRBV14
CASSHGLQETQYF
TGTGCCAGCAGCCACGGCCTTCAAGAGACCCAGTACTTC
>.|TRBJ2-2|TRBD2|TRBV5-1
CASSLAIGAGDLSANTGELFF
TGCGCCAGCAGCTTGGCCATAGGGGCGGGGGACTTATCCGCGAACACCGGGGAGCTGTTTTTT
>few|TRBJ2-1|.|TRBV12-3/TRBV12-4
CASSLTLPGYTLYNEQFF
TGTGCCAGCAGTTTGACGCTCCCAGGATACACCTTGTACAATGAGCAGTTCTTC
>once|TRBJ2-3|TRBD2|TRBV7-2
CAGSLTSGGDTQYF
TGTGCCGGCAGCTTGACTAGCGGGGGAGATACGCAGTATTTT
>few|TRBJ1-4|.|TRBV15
CATSRDPGPNEKLFF
TGTGCCACCAGCAGAGATCCGGGTCCTAATGAAAAACTGTTTTTT
>.|TRBJ1-2|.|TRBV7-2
CASSHREGAFRGYTF
TGTGCCAGCAGCCATCGGGAAGGGGCCTTCCGTGGCTACACCTTC
>.|TRBJ1-5|.|TRBV10-3
CAIRAEGRDQPQHF
TGTGCCATCAGAGCGGAGGGACGAGATCAGCCCCAGCATTTT
>few|TRBJ1-2|.|TRBV5-8
CASSLSPQAGYTF
TGTGCCAGCAGCTTGTCCCCACAAGCCGGCTACACCTTC
>.|TRBJ2-7|TRBD1|TRBV2
CASRNPGQESYEQYF
TGTGCCAGCAGAAATCCGGGACAGGAGTCCTACGAGCAGTACTTC
>many|TRBJ2-3|.|TRBV3-1
CASSQVTDTQYF
TGCGCCAGCAGCCAAGTTACCGATACGCAGTATTTT
>.|TRBJ1-2|.|TRBV3-1
CASSQQGRAPGYTF
TGTGCCAGCAGCCAACAGGGCCGGGCCCCCGGCTACACCTTC
>.|TRBJ2-7|.|TRBV5-8
CASSFRRSGYEQYF
TGTGCCAGCAGCTTCCGTCGTTCCGGCTACGAGCAGTACTTC
>few|TRBJ1-2|.|TRBV6-2/TRBV6-3
CASSFEVWDGYTF
TGTGCCAGCAGTTTCGAGGTCTGGGATGGCTACACCTTC
>.|TRBJ1-1|.|TRBV21-1
CASSKDPRQLNPEAFF
TGTGCCAGCAGCAAAGATCCTCGGCAGTTGAACCCTGAAGCTTTCTTT
>many|TRBJ2-1|TRBD1|TRBV20-1
CSARDPGQVISRQFF
TGCAGTGCTAGGGATCCGGGACAGGTTATCTCGAGGCAGTTCTTC
>.|TRBJ1-3|.|TRBV5-1
CASSLGTADSGNTIYF
TGCGCCAGCAGCTTGGGGACCGCCGACTCTGGAAACACCATATATTTT
>.|TRBJ1-2|TRBD1|TRBV10-3
CAISESRQGFDGYTF
TGTGCCATCAGTGAGTCGAGACAGGGTTTTGATGGCTACACCTTC
>.|TRBJ1-1|.|TRBV5-1
CASSLQVGDTEAFF
TGCGCCAGCAGCTTACAGGTGGGTGACACTGAAGCTTTCTTT